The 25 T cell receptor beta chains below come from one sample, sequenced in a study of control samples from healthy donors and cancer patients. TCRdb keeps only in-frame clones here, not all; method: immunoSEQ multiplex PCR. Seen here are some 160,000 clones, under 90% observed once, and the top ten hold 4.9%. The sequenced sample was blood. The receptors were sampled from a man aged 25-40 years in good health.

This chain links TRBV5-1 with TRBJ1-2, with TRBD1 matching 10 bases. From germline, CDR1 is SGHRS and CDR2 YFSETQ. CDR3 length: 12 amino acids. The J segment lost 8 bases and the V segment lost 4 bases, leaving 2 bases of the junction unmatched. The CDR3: CASSPTGGGYTF. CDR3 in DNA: TGCGCCAGCAGCCCGACAGGGGGCGGCTACACCTTC.

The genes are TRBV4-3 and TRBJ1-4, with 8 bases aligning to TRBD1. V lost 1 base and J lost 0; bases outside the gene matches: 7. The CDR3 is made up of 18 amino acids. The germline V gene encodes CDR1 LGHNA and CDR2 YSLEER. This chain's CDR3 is CASSQAPQTGATNEKLFF. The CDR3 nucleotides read TGCGCCAGCAGCCAAGCCCCACAGACAGGGGCAACTAATGAAAAACTGTTTTTT.

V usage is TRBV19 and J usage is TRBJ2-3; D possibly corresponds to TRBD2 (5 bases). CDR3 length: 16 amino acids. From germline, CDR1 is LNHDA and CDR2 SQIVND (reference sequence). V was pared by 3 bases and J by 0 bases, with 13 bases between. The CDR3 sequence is CASSIFGETSTDTQYF. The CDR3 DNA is TGTGCCAGTAGTATCTTCGGGGAGACTAGCACAGATACGCAGTATTTT.

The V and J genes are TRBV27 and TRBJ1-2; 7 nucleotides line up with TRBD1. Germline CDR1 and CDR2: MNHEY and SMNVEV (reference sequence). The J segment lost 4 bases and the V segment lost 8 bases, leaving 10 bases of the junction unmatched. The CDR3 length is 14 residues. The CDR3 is CASAPDRNLYGYTF. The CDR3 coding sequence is TGTGCCAGCGCCCCGGACAGGAACCTCTATGGCTACACCTTC.

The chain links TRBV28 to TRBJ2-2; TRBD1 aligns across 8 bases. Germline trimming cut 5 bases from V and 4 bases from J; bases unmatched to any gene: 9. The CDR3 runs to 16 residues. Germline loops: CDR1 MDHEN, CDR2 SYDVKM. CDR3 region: CASSGIRTGSTGELFF. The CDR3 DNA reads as TGTGCCAGCAGTGGCATTAGGACAGGGTCCACCGGGGAGCTGTTTTTT.

CDR3 protein: CASSPLRDRGQGTYEQYF. Written as DNA, the CDR3 is TGTGCCAGCAGCCCCCTCAGGGACAGGGGGCAGGGCACCTACGAGCAGTACTTC. This chain uses TRBV7-9 with TRBJ2-7, with 12 bases fitting TRBD1. The CDR3 extends over 18 amino acids. The germline V gene encodes CDR1 SEHNR and CDR2 FQNEAQ (reference sequence). Trimming removed 5 bases from V and 2 bases from J; junction bases left unmatched: 13.

This chain's CDR3 is CASSSLEMDTGELFF. CDR3 coding DNA: TGTGCCAGCAGCTCCTTGGAGATGGACACCGGGGAGCTGTTTTTT. The rearrangement links TRBV7-9 to TRBJ2-2; no clear D gene. This CDR3 has 15 residues. The ends were cut back, 4 bases at V and 3 bases at J, with 12 bases in the middle. The germline gives CDR1 SEHNR, CDR2 FQNEAQ (reference sequence).

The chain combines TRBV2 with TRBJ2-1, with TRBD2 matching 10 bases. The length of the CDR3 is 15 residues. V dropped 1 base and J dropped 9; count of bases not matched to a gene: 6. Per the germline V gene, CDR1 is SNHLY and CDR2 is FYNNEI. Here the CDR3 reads CASSEEAGGSGEQFF. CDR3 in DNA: TGTGCCAGCAGTGAAGAAGCGGGAGGGTCGGGTGAGCAGTTCTTC. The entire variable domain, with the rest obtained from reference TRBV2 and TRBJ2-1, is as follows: EPEVTQTPSHQVTQMGQEVILRCVPISNHLYFYWYRQILGQKVEFLVSFYNNEISEKSEIFDDQFSVERPDGSNFTLKIRSTKLEDSAMYFCASSEEAGGSGEQFFGPGTRLTVL.

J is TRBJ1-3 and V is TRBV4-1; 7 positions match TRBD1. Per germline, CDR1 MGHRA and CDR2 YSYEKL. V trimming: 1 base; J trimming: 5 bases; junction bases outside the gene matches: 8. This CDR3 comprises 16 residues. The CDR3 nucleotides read TGCGCCAGCAGCCAAGGCCAGACAGGGATTAGAAACACCATATATTTT. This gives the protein CASSQGQTGIRNTIYF.

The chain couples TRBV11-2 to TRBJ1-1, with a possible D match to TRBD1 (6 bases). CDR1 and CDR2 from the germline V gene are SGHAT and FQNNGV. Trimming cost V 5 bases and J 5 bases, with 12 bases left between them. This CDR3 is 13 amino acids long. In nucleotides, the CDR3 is TGTGCCAGCAGCGTAGGACAGAATACTGAAGCTTTCTTT. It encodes CASSVGQNTEAFF.

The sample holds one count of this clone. The CDR3 DNA reads as TGCGCCAGCAGCATTCCAGTCAGTCCAGATACGCAGTATTTT. This codes for CASSIPVSPDTQYF. The chain recombines TRBV5-1 with TRBJ2-3; D ambiguous. The CDR3 is 14 amino acids. The V gene's germline CDR1 is SGHRS and CDR2 YFSETQ. Trimming took off 4 bases at V and 4 bases at J, with 13 bases between the two ends.

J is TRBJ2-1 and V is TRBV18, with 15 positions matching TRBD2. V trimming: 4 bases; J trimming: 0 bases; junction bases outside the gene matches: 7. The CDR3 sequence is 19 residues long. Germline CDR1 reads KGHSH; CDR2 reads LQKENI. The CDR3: CASSRRTSGGASSYNEQFF. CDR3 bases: TGTGCCAGCTCACGACGGACTAGCGGGGGGGCGAGCTCCTACAATGAGCAGTTCTTC.

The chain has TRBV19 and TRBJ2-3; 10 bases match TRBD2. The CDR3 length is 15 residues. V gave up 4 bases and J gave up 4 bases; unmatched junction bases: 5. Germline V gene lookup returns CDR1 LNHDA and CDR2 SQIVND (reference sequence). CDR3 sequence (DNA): TGTGCCAGTAGTAATGTAGCGGGAGGTCCAGATACGCAGTATTTT. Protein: CASSNVAGGPDTQYF.

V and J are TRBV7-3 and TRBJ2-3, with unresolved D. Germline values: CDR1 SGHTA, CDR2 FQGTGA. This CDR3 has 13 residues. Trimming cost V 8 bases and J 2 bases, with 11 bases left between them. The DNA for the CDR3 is TGTGCCAGCCGGCAGGCCAACACAGATACGCAGTATTTT. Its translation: CASRQANTDTQYF.

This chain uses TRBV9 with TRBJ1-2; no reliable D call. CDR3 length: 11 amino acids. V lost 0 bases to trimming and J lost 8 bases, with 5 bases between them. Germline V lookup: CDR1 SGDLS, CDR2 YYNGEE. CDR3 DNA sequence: TGTGCCAGCAGCGTAGGTAGGGGCTACACCTTC. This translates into CASSVGRGYTF.

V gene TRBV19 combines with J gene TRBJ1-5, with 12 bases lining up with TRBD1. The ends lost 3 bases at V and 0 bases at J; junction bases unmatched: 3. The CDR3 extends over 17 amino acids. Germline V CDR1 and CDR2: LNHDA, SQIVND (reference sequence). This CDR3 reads CASSMRDRGHSNQPQHF. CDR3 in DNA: TGTGCCAGTAGTATGCGGGACAGGGGGCATAGCAATCAGCCCCAGCATTTT. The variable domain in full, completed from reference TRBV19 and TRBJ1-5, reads DGGITQSPKYLFRKEGQNVTLSCEQNLNHDAMYWYRQDPGQGLRLIYYSQIVNDFQKGDIAEGYSVSREKKESFPLTVTSAQKNPTAFYLCASSMRDRGHSNQPQHFGDGTRLSIL.

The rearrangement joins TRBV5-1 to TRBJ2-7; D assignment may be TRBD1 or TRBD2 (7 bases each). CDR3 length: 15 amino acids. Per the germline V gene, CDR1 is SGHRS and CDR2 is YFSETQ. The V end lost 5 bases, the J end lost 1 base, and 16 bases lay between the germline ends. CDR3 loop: CASRPEQGGSYEQYF. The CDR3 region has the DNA TGCGCCAGCAGACCTGAGCAGGGGGGGTCCTACGAGCAGTACTTC.

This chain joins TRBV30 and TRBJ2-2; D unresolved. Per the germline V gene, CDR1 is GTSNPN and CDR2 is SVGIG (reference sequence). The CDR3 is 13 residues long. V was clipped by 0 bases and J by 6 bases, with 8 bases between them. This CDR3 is CAWSVHSAGELFF. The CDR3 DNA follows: TGTGCCTGGAGTGTACACTCCGCCGGGGAGCTGTTTTTT.

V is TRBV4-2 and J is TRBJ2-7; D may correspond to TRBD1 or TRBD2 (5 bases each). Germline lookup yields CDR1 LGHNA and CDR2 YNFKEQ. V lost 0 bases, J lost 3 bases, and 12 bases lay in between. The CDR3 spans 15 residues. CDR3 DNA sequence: TGTGCCAGCAGCCAAGAATCCAGGGAGCACTACGAGCAGTACTTC. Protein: CASSQESREHYEQYF.

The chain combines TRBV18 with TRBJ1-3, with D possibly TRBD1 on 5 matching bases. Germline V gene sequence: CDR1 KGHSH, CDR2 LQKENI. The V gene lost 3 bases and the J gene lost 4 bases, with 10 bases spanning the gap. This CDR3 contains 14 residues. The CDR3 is CASSPNGAGNTIYF. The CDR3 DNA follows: TGTGCCAGCTCACCTAACGGGGCCGGAAACACCATATATTTT.

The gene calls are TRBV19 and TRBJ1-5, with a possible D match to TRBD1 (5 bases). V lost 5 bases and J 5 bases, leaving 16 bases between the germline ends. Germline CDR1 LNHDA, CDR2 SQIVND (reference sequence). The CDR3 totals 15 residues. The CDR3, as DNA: TGTGCCAGTAGTTTTGGTAGGGGAGGGGATCAGCCCCAGCATTTT. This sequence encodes CASSFGRGGDQPQHF.

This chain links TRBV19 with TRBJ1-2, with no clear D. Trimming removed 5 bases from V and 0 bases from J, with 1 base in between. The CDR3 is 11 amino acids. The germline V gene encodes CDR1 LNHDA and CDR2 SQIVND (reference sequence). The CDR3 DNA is TGTGCCAGTAGTTCTAACTATGGCTACACCTTC. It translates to CASSSNYGYTF.

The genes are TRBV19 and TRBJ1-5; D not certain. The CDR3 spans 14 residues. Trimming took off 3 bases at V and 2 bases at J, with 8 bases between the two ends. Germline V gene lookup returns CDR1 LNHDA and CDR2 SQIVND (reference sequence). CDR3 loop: CASSIAPGNQPQHF. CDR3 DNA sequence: TGTGCCAGTAGTATTGCTCCAGGCAATCAGCCCCAGCATTTT.

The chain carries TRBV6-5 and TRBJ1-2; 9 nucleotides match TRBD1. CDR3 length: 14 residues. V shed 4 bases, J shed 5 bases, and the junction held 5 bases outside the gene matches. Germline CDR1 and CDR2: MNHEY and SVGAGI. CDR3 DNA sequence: TGTGCCAGCAGTTTCGGACAGGGGAGATATGGCTACACCTTC. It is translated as CASSFGQGRYGYTF.

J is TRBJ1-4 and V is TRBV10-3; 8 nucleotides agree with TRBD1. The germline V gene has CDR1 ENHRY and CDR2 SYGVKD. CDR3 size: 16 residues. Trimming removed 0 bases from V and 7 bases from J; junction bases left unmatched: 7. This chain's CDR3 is CAISESRGQDFEKLFF. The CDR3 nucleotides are TGTGCCATCAGTGAGTCAAGGGGACAGGACTTTGAAAAACTGTTTTTT.